This T cell receptor beta chain was recovered during a study of shared clonotypes between healthy human individuals. The donors were adults (healthy and HIV-negative) with no recent acute infections or vaccinations. Notes on the study in general: Clonotype sharing across a few donors was observed for around 5.1% of naive CD4 clonotypes.

V was clipped by 6 bases and J by 3 bases; unmatched bases: 5. The length of the CDR3 is 14 residues. Germline V lookup: CDR1 MNHNS, CDR2 SASEGT. The data were produced by immunoSEQ multiplex PCR, yet TCRdb's version contains in-frame clones alone and is incomplete. The data show some 350,000 clones, around 67% seen once. This clone was seen more than once but under ten times. What it recognizes is unknown. This sequence originates from a man between 25 and 39 years old in good health. Specimen: memory CD4+ T cells sorted from blood. Subset described: CD45RA-negative fraction. The chain has TRBV6-1 and TRBJ2-7; 10 bases align to TRBD1. The chain's CDR3 is CASSQTGGYYEQYF. The CDR3 bases are TGTGCCAGCAGCCAGACAGGGGGCTACTACGAGCAGTACTTC.